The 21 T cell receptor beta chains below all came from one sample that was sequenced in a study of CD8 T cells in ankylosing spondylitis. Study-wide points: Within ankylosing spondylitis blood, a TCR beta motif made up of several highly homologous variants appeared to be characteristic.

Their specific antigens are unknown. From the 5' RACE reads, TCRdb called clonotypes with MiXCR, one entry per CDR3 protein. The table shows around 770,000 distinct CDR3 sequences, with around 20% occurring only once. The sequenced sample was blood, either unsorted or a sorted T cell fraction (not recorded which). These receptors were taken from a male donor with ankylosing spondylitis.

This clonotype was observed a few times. CDR3 sequence: CASSRLAGAGYNEQFF. The CDR3 DNA reads TGTGCCAGCAGCCGACTAGCGGGGGCCGGATACAATGAGCAGTTCTTC. The V and J genes are TRBV9 and TRBJ2-1; 12 nucleotides agree with TRBD2. J gave up 4 bases and V 4 bases, and 6 bases lay outside the gene matches. Germline lookup yields CDR1 SGDLS and CDR2 YYNGEE. This CDR3 contains 16 residues.

The CDR3 loop is CASSVGPGGSIEDTQYF. The CDR3 bases are TGTGCCAGCAGCGTAGGTCCTGGGGGGAGCATCGAAGATACGCAGTATTTT. The V call is TRBV9, the J call TRBJ2-3, with a possible D match to TRBD2 (6 bases). Germline values: CDR1 SGDLS, CDR2 YYNGEE. This CDR3 contains 17 residues. The V gene lost 0 bases and the J gene lost 5 bases, with 19 bases spanning the gap.

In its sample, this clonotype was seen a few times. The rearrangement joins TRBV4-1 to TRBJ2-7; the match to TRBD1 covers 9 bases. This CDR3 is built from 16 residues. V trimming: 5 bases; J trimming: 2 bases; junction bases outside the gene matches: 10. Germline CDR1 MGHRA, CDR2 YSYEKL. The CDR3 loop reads CASSEGPGQGAYEQYF. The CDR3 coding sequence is TGCGCCAGCAGCGAAGGGCCGGGACAGGGAGCCTACGAGCAGTACTTC.

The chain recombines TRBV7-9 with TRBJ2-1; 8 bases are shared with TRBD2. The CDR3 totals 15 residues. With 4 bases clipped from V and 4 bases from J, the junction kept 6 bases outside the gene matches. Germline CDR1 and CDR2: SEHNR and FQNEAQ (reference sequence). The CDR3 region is CASSSTSEPYNEQFF. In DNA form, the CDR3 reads TGTGCCAGCAGCTCGACTAGCGAGCCTTACAATGAGCAGTTCTTC.

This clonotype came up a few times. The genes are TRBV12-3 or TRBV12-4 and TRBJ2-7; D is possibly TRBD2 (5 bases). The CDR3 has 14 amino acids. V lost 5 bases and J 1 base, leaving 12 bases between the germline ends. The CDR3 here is CASSRTGISYEQYF. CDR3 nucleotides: TGTGCCAGCAGTCGGACCGGGATATCCTACGAGCAGTACTTC.

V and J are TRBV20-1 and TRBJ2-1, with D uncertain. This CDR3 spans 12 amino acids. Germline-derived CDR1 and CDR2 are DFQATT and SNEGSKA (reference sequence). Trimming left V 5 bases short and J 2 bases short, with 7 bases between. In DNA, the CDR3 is TGCAGTGCTTCCCAGACCTACAATGAGCAGTTCTTC. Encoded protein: CSASQTYNEQFF.

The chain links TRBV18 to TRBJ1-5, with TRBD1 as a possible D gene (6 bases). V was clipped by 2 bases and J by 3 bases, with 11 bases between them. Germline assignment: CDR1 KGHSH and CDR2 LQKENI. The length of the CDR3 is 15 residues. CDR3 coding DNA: TGTGCCAGCTCACCAGTACAGGGAGACAATCAGCCCCAGCATTTT. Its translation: CASSPVQGDNQPQHF. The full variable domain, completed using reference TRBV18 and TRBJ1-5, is NAGVMQNPRHLVRRRGQEARLRCSPMKGHSHVYWYRQLPEEGLKFMVYLQKENIIDESGMPKERFSAEFPKEGPSILRIQQVVRGDSAAYFCASSPVQGDNQPQHFGDGTRLSIL.

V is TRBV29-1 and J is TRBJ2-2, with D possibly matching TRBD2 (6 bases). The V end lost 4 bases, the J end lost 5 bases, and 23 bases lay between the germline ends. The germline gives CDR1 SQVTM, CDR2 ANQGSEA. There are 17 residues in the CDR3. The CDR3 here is CSVAPPEGKGPTGELFF. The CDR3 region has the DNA TGCAGCGTTGCACCACCGGAGGGAAAAGGTCCGACCGGGGAGCTGTTTTTT.

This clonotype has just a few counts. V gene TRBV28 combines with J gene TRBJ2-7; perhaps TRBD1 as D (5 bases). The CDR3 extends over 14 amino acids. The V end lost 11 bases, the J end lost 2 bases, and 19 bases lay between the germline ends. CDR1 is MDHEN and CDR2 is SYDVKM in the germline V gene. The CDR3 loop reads CAGSKQEAPYEQYF. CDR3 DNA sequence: TGTGCCGGTTCCAAACAGGAAGCTCCCTACGAGCAGTACTTC.

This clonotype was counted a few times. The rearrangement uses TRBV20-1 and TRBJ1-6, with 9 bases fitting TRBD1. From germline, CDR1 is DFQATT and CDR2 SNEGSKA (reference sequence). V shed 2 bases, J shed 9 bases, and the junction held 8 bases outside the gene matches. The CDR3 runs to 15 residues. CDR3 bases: TGCAGTGCTAGATCAACGGGACAGGGCGCTTCACCCCTCCACTTT. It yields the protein CSARSTGQGASPLHF.

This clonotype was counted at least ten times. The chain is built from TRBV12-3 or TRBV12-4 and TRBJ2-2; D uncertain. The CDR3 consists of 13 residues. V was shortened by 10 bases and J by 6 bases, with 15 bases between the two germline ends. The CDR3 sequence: CATISNRAGELFF. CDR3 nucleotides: TGTGCCACGATTAGCAATCGGGCCGGGGAGCTGTTTTTT.

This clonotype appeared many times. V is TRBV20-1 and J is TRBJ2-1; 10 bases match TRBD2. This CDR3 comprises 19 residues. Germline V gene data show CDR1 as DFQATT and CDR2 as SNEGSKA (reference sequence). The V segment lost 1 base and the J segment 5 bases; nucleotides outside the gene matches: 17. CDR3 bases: TGCAGTGCTAGAGGACTAGCGGGCTCCTGGGGGGTTATTAACAATGAGCAGTTCTTC. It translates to CSARGLAGSWGVINNEQFF.

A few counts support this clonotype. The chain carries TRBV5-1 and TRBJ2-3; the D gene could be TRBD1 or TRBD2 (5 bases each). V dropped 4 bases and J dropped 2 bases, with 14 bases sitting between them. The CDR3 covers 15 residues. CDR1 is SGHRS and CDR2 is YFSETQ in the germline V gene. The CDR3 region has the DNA TGCGCCAGCAGCGACCCGGGACCAGACACAGATACGCAGTATTTT. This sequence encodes CASSDPGPDTDTQYF.

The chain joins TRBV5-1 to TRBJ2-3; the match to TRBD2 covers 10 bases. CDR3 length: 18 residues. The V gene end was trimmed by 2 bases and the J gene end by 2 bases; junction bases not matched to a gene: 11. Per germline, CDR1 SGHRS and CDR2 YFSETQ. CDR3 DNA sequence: TGCGCCAGCAGCTTTACCCCTCTAGCGGGGGACTTCACAGATACGCAGTATTTT. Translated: CASSFTPLAGDFTDTQYF.

The CDR3 spells CASSQRPGGSTDTQYF. CDR3 DNA: TGTGCCAGCAGCCAACGCCCGGGAGGTAGCACAGATACGCAGTATTTT. J is TRBJ2-3 and V is TRBV7-2, with 7 bases lining up with TRBD2. Unmatched junction bases numbered 8, after V lost 5 bases and J lost 0 bases. Germline V lookup: CDR1 SGHTA, CDR2 FQGNSA. This CDR3 spans 16 amino acids.

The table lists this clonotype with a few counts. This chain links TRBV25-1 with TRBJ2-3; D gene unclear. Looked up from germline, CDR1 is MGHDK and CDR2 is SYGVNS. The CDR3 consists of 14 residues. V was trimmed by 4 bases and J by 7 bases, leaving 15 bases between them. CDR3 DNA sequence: TGTGCCAGCAGTGCGGGTGCTCCGCTCTATACGCAGTATTTT. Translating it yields CASSAGAPLYTQYF.

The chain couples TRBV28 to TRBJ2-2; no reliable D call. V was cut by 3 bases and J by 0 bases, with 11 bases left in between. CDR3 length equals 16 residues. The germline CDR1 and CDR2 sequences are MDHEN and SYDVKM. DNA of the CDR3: TGTGCCAGCAGTTTGTTATCATCCACGAACACCGGGGAGCTGTTTTTT. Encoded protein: CASSLLSSTNTGELFF.

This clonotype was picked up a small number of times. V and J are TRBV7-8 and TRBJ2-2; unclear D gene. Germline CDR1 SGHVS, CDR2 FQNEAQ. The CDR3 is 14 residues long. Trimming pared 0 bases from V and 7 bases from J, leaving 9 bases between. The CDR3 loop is CASSLALDLGELFF. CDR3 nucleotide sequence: TGTGCCAGCAGCTTAGCCCTAGATCTCGGGGAGCTGTTTTTT.

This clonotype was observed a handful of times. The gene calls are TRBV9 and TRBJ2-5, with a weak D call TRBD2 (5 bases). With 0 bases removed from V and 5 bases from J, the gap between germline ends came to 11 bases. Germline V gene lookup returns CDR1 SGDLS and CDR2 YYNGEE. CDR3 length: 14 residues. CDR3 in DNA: TGTGCCAGCAGCGTAGAGAACCCGGGGGAGACCCAGTACTTC. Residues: CASSVENPGETQYF.

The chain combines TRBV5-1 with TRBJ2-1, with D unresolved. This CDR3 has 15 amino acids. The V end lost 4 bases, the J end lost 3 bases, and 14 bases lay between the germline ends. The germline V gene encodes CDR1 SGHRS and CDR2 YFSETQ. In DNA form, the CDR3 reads TGCGCCAGCAGCCCGGCCCCGGGCGGCTACAATGAGCAGTTCTTC. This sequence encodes CASSPAPGGYNEQFF.

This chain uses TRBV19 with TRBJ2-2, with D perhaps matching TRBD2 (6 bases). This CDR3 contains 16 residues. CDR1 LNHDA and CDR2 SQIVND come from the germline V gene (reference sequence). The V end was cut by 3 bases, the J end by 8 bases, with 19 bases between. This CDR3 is CASSIWGVSQGGELFF. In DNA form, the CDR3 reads TGTGCCAGTAGTATTTGGGGGGTTTCACAAGGAGGGGAGCTGTTTTTT.